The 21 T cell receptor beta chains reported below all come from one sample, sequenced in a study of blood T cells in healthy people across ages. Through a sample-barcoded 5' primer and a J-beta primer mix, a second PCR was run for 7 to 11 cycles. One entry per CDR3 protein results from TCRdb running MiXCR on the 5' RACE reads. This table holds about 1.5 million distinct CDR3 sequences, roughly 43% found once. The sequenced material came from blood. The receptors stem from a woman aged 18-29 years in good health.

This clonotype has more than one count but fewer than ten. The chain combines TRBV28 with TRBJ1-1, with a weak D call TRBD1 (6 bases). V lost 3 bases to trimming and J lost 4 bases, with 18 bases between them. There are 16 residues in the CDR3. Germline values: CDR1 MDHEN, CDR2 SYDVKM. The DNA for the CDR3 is TGTGCCAGCAGTTTCGGGGGAAGGGGGGCTGCCACTGAAGCTTTCTTT. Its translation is CASSFGGRGAATEAFF.

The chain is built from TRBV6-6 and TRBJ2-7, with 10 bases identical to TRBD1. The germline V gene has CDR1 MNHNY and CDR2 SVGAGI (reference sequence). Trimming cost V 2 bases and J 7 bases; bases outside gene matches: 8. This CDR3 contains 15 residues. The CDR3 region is CASSYSDRGQNEQYF. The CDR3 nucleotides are TGTGCCAGCAGTTACAGTGACAGGGGGCAAAATGAGCAGTACTTC.

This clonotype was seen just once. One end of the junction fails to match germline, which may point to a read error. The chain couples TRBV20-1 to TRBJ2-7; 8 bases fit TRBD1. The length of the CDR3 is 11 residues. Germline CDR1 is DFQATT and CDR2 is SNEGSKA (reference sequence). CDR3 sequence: CSAQGAYKQYF. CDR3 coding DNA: TGCAGTGCGCAGGGGGCCTACAAGCAGTACTTC.

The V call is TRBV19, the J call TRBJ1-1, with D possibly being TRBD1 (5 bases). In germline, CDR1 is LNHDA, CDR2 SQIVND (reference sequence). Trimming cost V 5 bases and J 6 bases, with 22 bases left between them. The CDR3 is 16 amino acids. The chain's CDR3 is CASSANLQGLEPEAFF. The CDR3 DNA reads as TGTGCCAGTAGTGCAAACCTTCAGGGATTAGAGCCTGAAGCTTTCTTT.

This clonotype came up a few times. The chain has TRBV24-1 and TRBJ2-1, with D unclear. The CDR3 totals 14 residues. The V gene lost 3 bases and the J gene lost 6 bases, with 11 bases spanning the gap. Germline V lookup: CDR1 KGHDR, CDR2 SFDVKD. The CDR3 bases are TGTGCCACCAGTGATAGTTTTAGTATCAATGAGCAGTTCTTC. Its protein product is CATSDSFSINEQFF.

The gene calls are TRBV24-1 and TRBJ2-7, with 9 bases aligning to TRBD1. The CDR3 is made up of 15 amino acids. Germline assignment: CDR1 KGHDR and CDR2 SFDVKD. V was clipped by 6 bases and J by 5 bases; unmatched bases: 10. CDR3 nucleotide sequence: TGTGCCACCAGTACCGCCGGACAGGGGAGGGACGAGCAGTACTTC. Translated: CATSTAGQGRDEQYF.

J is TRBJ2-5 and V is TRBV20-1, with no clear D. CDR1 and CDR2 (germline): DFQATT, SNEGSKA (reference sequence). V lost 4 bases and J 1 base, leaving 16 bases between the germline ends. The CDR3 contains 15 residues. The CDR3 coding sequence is TGCAGTGCTACTCTGTTGGGCCCTCGCCAAGAGACCCAGTACTTC. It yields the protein CSATLLGPRQETQYF.

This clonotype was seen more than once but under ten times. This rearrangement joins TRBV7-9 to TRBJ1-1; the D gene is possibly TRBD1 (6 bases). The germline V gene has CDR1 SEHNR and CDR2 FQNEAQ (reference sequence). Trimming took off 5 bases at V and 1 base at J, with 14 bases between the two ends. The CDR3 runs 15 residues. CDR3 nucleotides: TGTGCCAGCAGCCTACCCGGGACAAGGAACACTGAAGCTTTCTTT. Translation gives CASSLPGTRNTEAFF. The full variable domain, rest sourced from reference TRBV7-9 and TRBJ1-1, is DTGVSQNPRHKITKRGQNVTFRCDPISEHNRLYWYRQTLGQGPEFLTYFQNEAQLEKSRLLSDRFSAERPKGSFSTLEIQRTEQGDSAMYLCASSLPGTRNTEAFFGQGTRLTVV.

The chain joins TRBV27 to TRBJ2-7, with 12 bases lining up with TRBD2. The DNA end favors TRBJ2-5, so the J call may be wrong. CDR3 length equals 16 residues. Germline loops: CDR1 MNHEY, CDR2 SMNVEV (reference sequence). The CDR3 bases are TGTGCCAGCAGTTTTTCCCTAGCGGGAGGGCTCGAGACCCAGTACTTC. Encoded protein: CASSFSLAGGLETQYF.

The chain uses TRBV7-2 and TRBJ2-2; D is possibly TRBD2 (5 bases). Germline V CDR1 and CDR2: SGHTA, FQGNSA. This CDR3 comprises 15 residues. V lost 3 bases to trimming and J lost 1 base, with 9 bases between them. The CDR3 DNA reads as TGTGCCAGCAGCTTTTACGGGGTGAACACCGGGGAGCTGTTTTTT. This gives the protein CASSFYGVNTGELFF. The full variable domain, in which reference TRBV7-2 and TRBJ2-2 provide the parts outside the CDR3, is GAGVSQSPSNKVTEKGKDVELRCDPISGHTALYWYRQSLGQGLEFLIYFQGNSAPDKSGLPSDRFSAERTGGSVSTLTIQRTQQEDSAVYLCASSFYGVNTGELFFGEGSRLTVL.

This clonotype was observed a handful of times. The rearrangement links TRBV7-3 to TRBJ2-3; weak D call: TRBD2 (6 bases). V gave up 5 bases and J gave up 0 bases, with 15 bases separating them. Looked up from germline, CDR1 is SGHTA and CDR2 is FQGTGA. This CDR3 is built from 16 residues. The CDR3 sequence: CASSLDPGLSTDTQYF. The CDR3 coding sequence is TGTGCCAGCAGCCTCGACCCGGGACTGAGCACAGATACGCAGTATTTT.

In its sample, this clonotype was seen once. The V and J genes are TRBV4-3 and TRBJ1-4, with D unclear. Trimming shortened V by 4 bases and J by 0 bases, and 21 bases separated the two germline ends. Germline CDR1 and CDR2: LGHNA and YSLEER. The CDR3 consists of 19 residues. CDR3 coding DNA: TGCGCCAGCAGCCGCACGTTTCCCGGCTCCCTTGCAACTAATGAAAAACTGTTTTTT. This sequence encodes CASSRTFPGSLATNEKLFF.

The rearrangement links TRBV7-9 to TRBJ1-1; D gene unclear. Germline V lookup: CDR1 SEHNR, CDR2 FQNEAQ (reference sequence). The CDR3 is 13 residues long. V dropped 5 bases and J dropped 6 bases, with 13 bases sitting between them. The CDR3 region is CASSPTRSPEAFF. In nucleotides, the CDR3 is TGTGCCAGCAGCCCAACCCGCAGCCCTGAAGCTTTCTTT.

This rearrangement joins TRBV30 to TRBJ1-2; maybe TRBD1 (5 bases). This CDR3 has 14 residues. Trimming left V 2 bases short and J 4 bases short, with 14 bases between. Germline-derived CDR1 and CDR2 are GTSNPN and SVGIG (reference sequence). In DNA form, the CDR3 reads TGTGCCTGGAGTCGGGGGGGGATGAGCTATGGCTACACCTTC. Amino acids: CAWSRGGMSYGYTF.

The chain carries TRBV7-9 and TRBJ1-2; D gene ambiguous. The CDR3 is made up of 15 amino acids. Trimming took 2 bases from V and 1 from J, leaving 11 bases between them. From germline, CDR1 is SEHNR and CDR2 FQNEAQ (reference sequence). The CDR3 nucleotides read TGTGCCAGCAGCTTATTGGGCGGTATTAACTATGGCTACACCTTC. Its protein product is CASSLLGGINYGYTF.

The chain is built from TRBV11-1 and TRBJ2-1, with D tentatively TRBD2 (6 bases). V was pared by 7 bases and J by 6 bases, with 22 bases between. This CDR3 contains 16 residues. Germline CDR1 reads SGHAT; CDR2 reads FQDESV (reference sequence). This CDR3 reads CASNREGLAPANEQFF. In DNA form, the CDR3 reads TGTGCCAGCAACCGAGAGGGTCTAGCGCCTGCCAATGAGCAGTTCTTC.

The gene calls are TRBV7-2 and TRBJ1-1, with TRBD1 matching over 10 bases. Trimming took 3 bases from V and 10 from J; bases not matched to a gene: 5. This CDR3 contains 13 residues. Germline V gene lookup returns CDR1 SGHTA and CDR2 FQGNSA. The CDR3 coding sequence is TGTGCCAGCAGCTTTCCCGGACAGGGGGTAGCTTTCTTT. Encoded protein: CASSFPGQGVAFF.

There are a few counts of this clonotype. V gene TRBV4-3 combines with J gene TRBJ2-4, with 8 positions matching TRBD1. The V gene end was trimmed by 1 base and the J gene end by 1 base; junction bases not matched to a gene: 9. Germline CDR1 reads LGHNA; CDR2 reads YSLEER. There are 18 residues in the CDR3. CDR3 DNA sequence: TGCGCCAGCAGCCAAGGGGACGGACAGGGCCTCGCCAAAAACATTCAGTACTTC. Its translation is CASSQGDGQGLAKNIQYF.

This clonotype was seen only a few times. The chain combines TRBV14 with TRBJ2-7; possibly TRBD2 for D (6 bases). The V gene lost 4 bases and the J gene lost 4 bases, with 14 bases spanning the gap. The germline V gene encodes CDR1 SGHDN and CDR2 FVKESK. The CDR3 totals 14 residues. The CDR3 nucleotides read TGTGCCAGCAGCCGGTCGGGACTCACGTACGAGCAGTACTTC. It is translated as CASSRSGLTYEQYF.

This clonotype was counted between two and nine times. CDR3 sequence: CASSQGLERGLYEQYF. The CDR3 DNA is TGTGCCAGCAGCCAAGGATTGGAAAGGGGGCTCTACGAGCAGTACTTC. V gene TRBV3-1 combines with J gene TRBJ2-7; 7 bases align to TRBD1. The CDR3 is 16 residues long. V lost 1 base and J lost 3; bases outside the gene matches: 9. Germline V CDR1 and CDR2: LGHDT, YNNKEL (reference sequence).

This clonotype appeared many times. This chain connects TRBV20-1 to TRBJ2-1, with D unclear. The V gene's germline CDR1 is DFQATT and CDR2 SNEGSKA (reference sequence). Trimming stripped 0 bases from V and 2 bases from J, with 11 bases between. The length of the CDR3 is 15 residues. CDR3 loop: CSARDPASAYNEQFF. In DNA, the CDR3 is TGCAGTGCTAGAGATCCAGCGTCCGCCTACAATGAGCAGTTCTTC.